Presented here are 3 T cell receptor beta chains from one specimen sequenced in a study of shared clonotypes between healthy human individuals (dated by TCRdb to the early 2020s). Receptor libraries were prepared by the immunoSEQ multiplex PCR assay. The table was pulled from immuneACCESS by TCRdb, which kept in-frame rearrangements only. Such tables lose some clones; where checked, under half of the loss comes from unresolved V genes, and the rest has no known cause. The sample records some 320,000 clones, more than 75% of which are singletons. The top ten clones comprise 15% to 20% of the sample. The specimen sequenced was memory CD8+ T cells sorted from blood. The cell subset or site label corresponds to: CD45RO+ cells pooled with CCR7-negative TemRA cells. These receptors were collected from a man younger than 35 in good health.

The chain recombines TRBV10-1 with TRBJ1-5; TRBD1 matches at 7 bases. Germline V gene sequence: CDR1 WNHNN, CDR2 SYGVQD (reference sequence). The V and J ends lost 6 bases and 3 bases, in that order; junction bases with no gene match: 14. The CDR3 runs to 17 residues. The CDR3 DNA reads as TGCGCCAGCAGGGGAGGGCTGACAGGGAACGACAATCAGCCCCAGCATTTT. This encodes CASRGGLTGNDNQPQHF.

The J gene is TRBJ2-3, the V gene TRBV16; D possibly corresponds to TRBD1 (6 bases). This CDR3 spans 14 amino acids. Germline CDR1 is KGHSY and CDR2 is FQNENV. Trimming stripped 6 bases from V and 0 bases from J, with 10 bases between. The CDR3 DNA follows: TGTGCCAGCAGTCCCGGACAGAGCACAGATACGCAGTATTTT. Its protein is CASSPGQSTDTQYF.

This clone was detected only once. The rearrangement uses TRBV9 and TRBJ2-2; 10 bases are a match to TRBD2. Per the germline V gene, CDR1 is SGDLS and CDR2 is YYNGEE. This CDR3 spans 15 amino acids. The V gene end was trimmed by 7 bases and the J gene end by 9 bases; junction bases not matched to a gene: 12. This CDR3 reads CASSPAGLAFRELFF. In DNA form, the CDR3 reads TGTGCCAGCTCCCCGGCGGGACTAGCGTTCCGGGAGCTGTTTTTT.